The clone carrying this T cell receptor (beta chain) was recorded many times. Antigen unknown. cDNA synthesis was performed by 5'RACE with 10-nucleotide random UMIs. In TCRdb, the 5' RACE reads were re-called with MiXCR into one record per CDR3 protein. The data contain 60,000 to 85,000 distinct CDR3 sequences, roughly 4.8% of them singletons. This entry belongs to a study of neurological immune-mediated disorders. General observations from the study: Whereas HTLV-1-associated myelopathy showed the most TCR clonal expansion, multiple sclerosis showed the least, with levels below those of healthy controls. Across subjects, expanded clones had no CDR3 amino acid sequences in common, pointing to private repertoires in all groups.

The source of this sequence is a woman in her 70s with multiple sclerosis. The sample comprised PBMCs.

The CDR3 sequence is CASSAGQGGNSPLHF. CDR3 sequence (DNA): TGTGCCAGCAGCGCCGGACAGGGAGGAAATTCACCCCTCCACTTT. The chain carries TRBV7-3 and TRBJ1-6; 8 nucleotides align to TRBD1. The CDR3 is 15 amino acids. In germline, CDR1 is SGHTA, CDR2 FQGTGA. V gave up 5 bases and J gave up 7 bases; unmatched junction bases: 7.